This T cell receptor beta chain was identified during a study of Ad26.COV2.S vaccination and SARS-CoV-2 variants. The study, taken as a whole, reports: Spike-specific TCR breadth in vaccine recipients exceeded that seen in placebo recipients. Possibly, TCR breadth and depth analyses underestimated total T cell responses. Post-vaccination breadth of spike-specific CD8+ and CD4+ T cell responses was reportedly substantial.

Looked up from germline, CDR1 is KGHSH and CDR2 is LQKENI. Trimming pared 6 bases from V and 0 bases from J, leaving 11 bases between. This CDR3 is 14 amino acids long. TCRdb's table, derived via immunoSEQ multiplex PCR, lists solely in-frame clones and lacks some. This table has approximately 150,000 clones, just over 85% appearing once. Comment on this clone: Its specificity is not known.

This sequence originates from a human donor who had recovered from COVID-19. V is TRBV18 and J is TRBJ1-1, with a possible D match to TRBD1 (5 bases). The sample in question was peripheral blood, obtained after recovery from COVID-19. CDR3 residues: CASSPTVLNTEAFF. DNA for the CDR3: TGTGCCAGCTCTCCGACAGTTTTGAACACTGAAGCTTTCTTT.